The 3 T cell receptor beta chains below were found in one sample sequenced in a study of shared clonotypes between healthy human individuals. The repertoire was sequenced with immunoSEQ multiplex PCR; TCRdb's copy has only in-frame clones and lacks some. The sample has around 990,000 clones, around 77% seen once. The sample taken for sequencing was memory CD4+ T cells from PBMCs. The subset denotes: CD45RA-negative fraction. These receptors all stem from a man aged 18-30 years in good health. Some clones in this sample may be carry-over from other donors' samples.

The V call is TRBV27, the J call TRBJ1-1, with D perhaps TRBD1 (5 bases). The CDR3 is 16 residues long. Germline CDR1 reads MNHEY; CDR2 reads SMNVEV (reference sequence). V gave up 5 bases and J gave up 4 bases, with 20 bases separating them. The CDR3 DNA reads as TGTGCCAGCAGTCCTATGTGGGGCAGGCTTGCCACTGAAGCTTTCTTT. Amino acids: CASSPMWGRLATEAFF.

V and J are TRBV5-4 and TRBJ2-1, with D possibly matching TRBD2 (6 bases). This CDR3 has 15 amino acids. In germline, CDR1 is SGHNT, CDR2 YYREEE (reference sequence). Trimming took 3 bases from V and 2 from J, leaving 12 bases between them. CDR3 DNA sequence: TGTGCCAGCAGCTCCGCTCGGGAGACCTACAATGAGCAGTTCTTC. This translates into CASSSARETYNEQFF.

The V call is TRBV9, the J call TRBJ2-1; 9 nucleotides align to TRBD2. The CDR3 spans 16 residues. V lost 0 bases and J lost 4; bases outside the gene matches: 5. Germline-derived CDR1 and CDR2 are SGDLS and YYNGEE. The CDR3 protein is CASSVDPSGVYNEQFF. In DNA, the CDR3 is TGTGCCAGCAGCGTAGATCCTAGCGGGGTATACAATGAGCAGTTCTTC.